This entry lists 15 T cell receptor beta chains sequenced from one sample in a study of beta chain features in type 1 diabetes. These receptors have no known antigen. Study outcomes and limitations: Moderate but significant shortening of TCRB CDR3s was recorded in all four CD4+ subsets from Type 1 diabetes patients.

As every portion of the isolated RNA was reverse transcribed, the sequencing read expressed TCRB transcripts. Profiling relied on immunoSEQ multiplex PCR, and the TCRdb table lists in-frame clones only, not all of them. The repertoire includes hundreds of thousands of clones, 13% of them detected once, and 0.022% sits in the top ten. Sequenced material: naive CD4+ T cells from blood. These receptors came from a young man with type 1 diabetes.

The rearrangement uses TRBV9 and TRBJ2-7; the match to TRBD1 covers 12 bases. Trimming removed 2 bases from V and 6 bases from J; junction bases left unmatched: 9. This CDR3 is 16 amino acids long. Germline CDR1 is SGDLS and CDR2 is YYNGEE. CDR3 loop: CASSVTTGTGGLEQYF. The CDR3 bases are TGTGCCAGCAGCGTGACCACCGGGACAGGGGGCCTCGAGCAGTACTTC.

In DNA form, the CDR3 reads TGTGCCAGCAGCCCGACCATCCAGGGTGGGGGCTACACCTTC. Encoded protein: CASSPTIQGGGYTF. The V and J genes are TRBV7-9 and TRBJ1-2; tentative D call: TRBD1 (5 bases). V was pared by 5 bases and J by 8 bases, with 18 bases between. Germline lookup yields CDR1 SEHNR and CDR2 FQNEAQ (reference sequence). This CDR3 is 14 amino acids long.

This clone has a handful of counts. The J gene is TRBJ2-5, the V gene TRBV7-9; no reliable D call. Germline V gene sequence: CDR1 SEHNR, CDR2 FQNEAQ (reference sequence). Deletions cut 0 bases from V and 2 bases from J, with 10 bases between. The CDR3 contains 15 residues. CDR3 sequence: CASSLARDFQETQYF. CDR3 DNA: TGTGCCAGCAGCTTAGCGAGAGACTTTCAAGAGACCCAGTACTTC.

This clone was recorded a few times. The rearrangement joins TRBV5-4 to TRBJ2-7, with D possibly TRBD2 on 6 matching bases. Looked up from germline, CDR1 is SGHNT and CDR2 is YYREEE (reference sequence). The V end was cut by 3 bases, the J end by 0 bases, with 10 bases between. This CDR3 region has 14 residues. The CDR3 DNA is TGTGCCAGCAGCTCCGGGACTCGCTCCTACGAGCAGTACTTC. This gives the protein CASSSGTRSYEQYF.

The CDR3 region has the DNA TGTGCCAGCAGCTTGCCTGGGGCCAACGTCCTGACTTTC. Protein sequence: CASSLPGANVLTF. The chain carries TRBV5-6 and TRBJ2-6, with unresolved D. This CDR3 comprises 13 residues. Germline V CDR1 and CDR2: SGHDT, YYEEEE. The V gene lost 1 base and the J gene lost 2 bases, with 1 base spanning the gap.

This clone was counted between two and nine times. This sequence joins TRBV14 and TRBJ2-1; 7 bases fit TRBD2. Germline CDR1 reads SGHDN; CDR2 reads FVKESK. The V and J ends lost 1 base and 0 bases, in that order; junction bases with no gene match: 6. The CDR3 extends over 17 amino acids. CDR3 residues: CASSQGEGRGSYNEQFF. CDR3 in DNA: TGTGCCAGCAGCCAAGGGGAAGGGAGGGGCTCCTACAATGAGCAGTTCTTC.

This clone was found a few times. The CDR3 sequence is CASSLQGGLGEAFF. The CDR3 bases are TGTGCCAGCAGCTTACAGGGCGGATTGGGGGAAGCTTTCTTT. The chain combines TRBV5-6 with TRBJ1-1; possible D gene TRBD1, 6 bases. The CDR3 spans 14 residues. The germline CDR1 and CDR2 sequences are SGHDT and YYEEEE. V dropped 2 bases and J dropped 8 bases, with 16 bases sitting between them.

This clone was seen only a few times. V usage is TRBV29-1 and J usage is TRBJ1-1; tentative D call: TRBD1 (6 bases). The CDR3 has 13 residues. The germline V gene encodes CDR1 SQVTM and CDR2 ANQGSEA. Trimming took off 4 bases at V and 1 base at J, with 10 bases between the two ends. The CDR3 protein is CSVGHRENTEAFF. The CDR3 nucleotides read TGCAGCGTTGGTCACAGGGAGAACACTGAAGCTTTCTTT.

The chain uses TRBV7-6 and TRBJ1-1, with 7 bases matching TRBD1. V lost 1 base to trimming and J lost 1 base; unmatched junction nucleotides: 9. Germline V gene sequence: CDR1 SGHVS, CDR2 FNYEAQ. The CDR3 covers 17 residues. The CDR3 loop is CASSLGTWTGPNTEAFF. CDR3 nucleotides: TGTGCCAGCAGCTTAGGGACTTGGACAGGACCGAACACTGAAGCTTTCTTT.

This clone was counted a few times. V and J are TRBV7-6 and TRBJ2-3; D call uncertain. Trimming took 3 bases from V and 2 from J, leaving 9 bases between them. The CDR3 runs 14 residues. The germline V gene has CDR1 SGHVS and CDR2 FNYEAQ. In nucleotides, the CDR3 is TGTGCCAGCAGCTTGGACCCATCCACAGATACGCAGTATTTT. Amino acid sequence: CASSLDPSTDTQYF.

The chain is built from TRBV30 and TRBJ1-4; 7 bases are shared with TRBD1. The germline V gene encodes CDR1 GTSNPN and CDR2 SVGIG (reference sequence). CDR3 size: 15 residues. Losses at the gene ends were 0 bases for V and 8 bases for J; bases not matched to a gene: 9. This CDR3 reads CAWSVSGGIWEKLFF. DNA of the CDR3: TGTGCCTGGAGTGTGTCAGGGGGAATTTGGGAAAAACTGTTTTTT. The full variable domain, with the rest looked up from reference TRBV30 and TRBJ1-4, is SQTIHQWPATLVQPVGSPLSLECTVEGTSNPNLYWYRQAAGRGLQLLFYSVGIGQISSEVPQNLSASRPQDRQFILSSKKLLLSDSGFYLCAWSVSGGIWEKLFFGSGTQLSVL.

To note about this clone: The same CDR3 is also encoded by other DNA sequences in this sample. The chain uses TRBV10-3 and TRBJ1-5; D ambiguous. Germline V lookup: CDR1 ENHRY, CDR2 SYGVKD. The germline V and J ends were trimmed by 3 bases and 3 bases, with 9 bases remaining between them. CDR3 length: 14 amino acids. In DNA form, the CDR3 reads TGTGCCATCAGTGAAGGGCAGAACAATCAGCCCCAGCATTTT. Protein sequence: CAISEGQNNQPQHF.

V gene TRBV10-3 combines with J gene TRBJ1-6; TRBD1 is a possible D gene (6 bases). V gave up 8 bases and J gave up 7 bases, with 12 bases separating them. Germline V gene data show CDR1 as ENHRY and CDR2 as SYGVKD. This CDR3 spans 13 amino acids. The CDR3 DNA follows: TGTGCCATCCAGTCGGGGACAAATTCACCCCTCCACTTT. Residues: CAIQSGTNSPLHF.

This clone showed up just a few times. The chain has TRBV4-1 and TRBJ2-5, with 9 bases fitting TRBD1. Losses at the gene ends were 4 bases for V and 5 bases for J; bases not matched to a gene: 11. This CDR3 comprises 16 residues. CDR1 and CDR2 (germline): MGHRA, YSYEKL. CDR3 coding DNA: TGCGCCAGCAGCCGAGATCCACAGGGGGCGGGGGAGACCCAGTACTTC. Its translation is CASSRDPQGAGETQYF.

J is TRBJ1-4 and V is TRBV11-2, with D hard to call. The V end was cut by 0 bases, the J end by 8 bases, with 4 bases between. Germline CDR1 and CDR2: SGHAT and FQNNGV. CDR3 length equals 12 residues. The CDR3 DNA reads as TGTGCCAGCAGCTTAGATACGGAAAAACTGTTTTTT. This sequence encodes CASSLDTEKLFF.